The rows below give T cell receptor beta chains drawn from one sample of a study of cytomegalovirus exposure and HLA in healthy donors. Profiled with immunoSEQ multiplex PCR; TCRdb holds only in-frame clones, not every one. The sample includes about 190,000 clones, roughly 74% seen only once; the top ten take approximately 2%. Material: PBMCs. All receptors come from a woman in her twenties or thirties in good health and CMV-seronegative. Each CDR3 is given with its conserved first and last residue. D genes are given only for firm matches. Where a row states a size, it is once, few, many or the class of an expanded clone; other rows omit it.

v_gene	j_gene	d_gene	abundance	CDR3nt	CDR3aa
TRBV7-9	TRBJ2-5	NA	few	TGTGCCAGCTTCCGAACGGGGGGCGAGGAGACCCAGTACTTC	CASFRTGGEETQYF
TRBV19	TRBJ1-1	NA	NA	TGTGCCAGTAGTCCCCAAATGCTGCAGGGGAAGACAATGAACACTGAAGCTTTCTTT	CASSPQMLQGKTMNTEAFF
TRBV25-1	TRBJ1-5	TRBD1	NA	TGTGCCAGCAGTGATCCCGGGACAGAGCAGCCCCAGCATTTT	CASSDPGTEQPQHF
TRBV5-1	TRBJ2-7	NA	few	TGCGCCAGCAGCCATGGGGACACAGAGAGCTCCTACGAGCAGTACTTC	CASSHGDTESSYEQYF
TRBV27	TRBJ2-7	NA	NA	TGTGCCAGCAGTCCCTCGGGGTCCCGGCACGAGCAGTACTTC	CASSPSGSRHEQYF
TRBV7-9	TRBJ2-7	NA	NA	TGTGCCAGCAGCTTCGGGAACATCTACGAGCAGTACTTC	CASSFGNIYEQYF
TRBV6-5	TRBJ2-7	TRBD2	NA	TGTGCCAGCAGTTATTCCGGCGGGAGTTACGAGCAGTACTTC	CASSYSGGSYEQYF
TRBV15	TRBJ1-3	NA	once	TGTGCCACCAGGGAAACAGCCTCTGGAAACACCATATATTTT	CATRETASGNTIYF
TRBV5-5	TRBJ2-1	TRBD2	once	TGTGCCAGCAGTATCACTAGCGGGAATTACAATGAGCAGTTCTTC	CASSITSGNYNEQFF
TRBV11-2	TRBJ2-5	TRBD2	NA	TGTGCCAGCAGCTTAGGGCTAGCGGGACCCCTCCAAGAGACCCAGTACTTC	CASSLGLAGPLQETQYF
TRBV11-2	TRBJ1-5	TRBD1	NA	TGTGCCAGCAGTACACAGGGGGCCCAGCAGCCCCAGCATTTT	CASSTQGAQQPQHF
TRBV5-1	TRBJ2-7	NA	NA	TGCGCCAGCAGCTTGGCCCCGGTCTACGAGCAGTACTTC	CASSLAPVYEQYF
TRBV29-1	TRBJ2-2	NA	NA	TGCAGCGTTGATGATCAAGACAATTCTGGCGGGGAGCTGTTTTTT	CSVDDQDNSGGELFF
TRBV9	TRBJ2-3	NA	NA	TGTGCCAGCAGCGTAGCGACTGGTCCCACAGATACGCAGTATTTT	CASSVATGPTDTQYF
TRBV19	TRBJ2-7	NA	NA	TGTGCCAGTAGTATAGGGTCTGGGGCCCTCTCCTACGAGCAGTACTTC	CASSIGSGALSYEQYF
TRBV4-1	TRBJ1-6	TRBD1	NA	TGCGCCAGCAGCCAAGCGACAGGGGGCCGAGATTCACCCCTCCACTTT	CASSQATGGRDSPLHF
TRBV19	TRBJ1-1	TRBD1	NA	TGTGCCAGTAGTAGCTATCCCTTTTTGTCGGGACAGGGAACTGAAGCTTTCTTT	CASSSYPFLSGQGTEAFF
TRBV11-1	TRBJ1-1	NA	once	TGTGCCAGCAGCTTATCGTACAGGCGCACTGAAGCTTTCTTT	CASSLSYRRTEAFF
TRBV6-5	TRBJ1-2	TRBD1	few	TGTGCCAGCAGTTACTCGTTTGGGACAGGGCATGGCTACACCTTC	CASSYSFGTGHGYTF
TRBV15	TRBJ2-1	TRBD2	few	TGTGCCACCCGCATAGCGGGGGCCTACAATGAGCAGTTCTTC	CATRIAGAYNEQFF
TRBV6-1	TRBJ2-4	NA	NA	TGTGCCAGCAGTGATATTTACGGGACCAAAAACATTCAGTACTTC	CASSDIYGTKNIQYF
TRBV18	TRBJ2-1	NA	NA	TGTGCCAGCTCCCTCGGACAGAACACCTACAATGAGCAGTTCTTC	CASSLGQNTYNEQFF
TRBV29-1	TRBJ2-6	NA	NA	TGCAGCGGCAGGGCGGCTGGGGCCAACGTCCTGACTTTC	CSGRAAGANVLTF
TRBV7-3	TRBJ2-1	TRBD2	NA	TGTGCCAGCAGCCACGACCGGGGGGGTGAGCAGTTCTTC	CASSHDRGGEQFF
TRBV5-6	TRBJ1-1	NA	NA	TGTGCCAGCAGCTTGGGGAGCCTTGAAGCTTTCTTT	CASSLGSLEAFF
TRBV9	TRBJ2-3	TRBD1	few	TGTGCCAGCAGCGTAGTACTGACAGGGGGCACAGATACGCAGTATTTT	CASSVVLTGGTDTQYF
TRBV14	TRBJ1-4	TRBD1	NA	TGTGCCAGCAGCCAAGATCCCGCGGCAGGGGGCGAGTATTGGGAAAAACTGTTTTTT	CASSQDPAAGGEYWEKLFF
TRBV7-2	TRBJ1-2	NA	NA	TGTGCCAGCAGCTTAGAGGGGGGGCTTGGTGGCTACACCTTC	CASSLEGGLGGYTF
TRBV4-3	TRBJ1-3	NA	NA	TGCGCCAGCAGCCAATCGCGATTGGGGGCGATTGGAAACACCATATATTTT	CASSQSRLGAIGNTIYF
TRBV7-9	TRBJ2-1	NA	NA	TGTGCCAGCAGCGACACGGGAGGGACAGCCTACAATGAGCAGTTCTTC	CASSDTGGTAYNEQFF
TRBV6-4	TRBJ1-1	TRBD1	NA	TGTGCCAGCAGCCGGGACAGGGGAACTGAAGCTTTCTTT	CASSRDRGTEAFF
TRBV5-5	TRBJ1-5	NA	NA	TGTGCCAGCAGCTTGGCCGGCGGGGCGGGGCCGAACGTCCGGCCCCAGCATTTT	CASSLAGGAGPNVRPQHF
TRBV5-1	TRBJ2-1	NA	NA	TGCGCCAGCAGCTTGGATACGGGATACGAACACAATGAGCAGTTCTTC	CASSLDTGYEHNEQFF
TRBV7-9	TRBJ2-3	TRBD2	NA	TGTGCCAGCAGCTTACAAAGCGGGGGGGTCACAGATACGCAGTATTTT	CASSLQSGGVTDTQYF
TRBV27	TRBJ2-2	NA	NA	TGTGCCAGCAGTTTTCCGGGAAACACCGGGGAGCTGTTTTTT	CASSFPGNTGELFF
TRBV6-1	TRBJ2-7	TRBD2	NA	TGTGCCAGCAGTTCGAGCGGGAGGTACAACGAGCAGTACTTC	CASSSSGRYNEQYF
TRBV9	TRBJ2-5	TRBD2	NA	TGTGCCAGCAGCTGGACTAGCGTGGAGACCCAGTACTTC	CASSWTSVETQYF
TRBV11-2	TRBJ2-7	TRBD1	NA	TGTGCCAGCAGCTTAAACCGGGACAGGGGGATTTACGAGCAGTACTTC	CASSLNRDRGIYEQYF
TRBV19	TRBJ2-7	TRBD2	NA	TGTGCCAGTAGTATAGTGGCTAGCGGTGCCTACGAGCAGTACTTC	CASSIVASGAYEQYF
TRBV25-1	TRBJ2-7	TRBD2	once	TGTGCCAGCAGTGAACAAACCGGGACTAGCGGCTACGAGCAGTACTTC	CASSEQTGTSGYEQYF
TRBV6-8	TRBJ2-4	NA	NA	TGTGCCAGCAGTTCGTCGATTGGGCTAGCCAAAAACATTCAGTACTTC	CASSSSIGLAKNIQYF
TRBV30	TRBJ2-3	TRBD2	once	TGTGCCTGGAGTGTTGGTAGCGGGATCACAGATACGCAGTATTTT	CAWSVGSGITDTQYF
TRBV7-3	TRBJ2-2	TRBD1	once	TGTGCCAGCAGCCCGAAGACAGGGAAAGTCACCGGGGAGCTGTTTTTT	CASSPKTGKVTGELFF
TRBV7-9	TRBJ2-7	NA	NA	TGTACCAGCAGCTTAGCCCAAACAGATTACGAGCAGTACTTC	CTSSLAQTDYEQYF
TRBV5-1	TRBJ2-5	TRBD1	NA	TGCGCCAGCACCCCGAACAGGGGGCTAGAGACCCAGTACTTC	CASTPNRGLETQYF
TRBV27	TRBJ2-3	NA	NA	TGTGCCAGCAGCCAACTCAGGGGAGATACGCAGTATTTT	CASSQLRGDTQYF
TRBV10-3	TRBJ2-3	TRBD2	NA	TGTGCCATCAGTGATTTAGCGGGGGTTTCCACAGATACGCAGTATTTT	CAISDLAGVSTDTQYF
TRBV29-1	TRBJ2-1	TRBD2	NA	TGCAGCGTTGAAGGGGGACTAGCGGGTGGCTATGAGCAGTTCTTC	CSVEGGLAGGYEQFF
TRBV5-1	TRBJ2-7	TRBD2	NA	TGCGCCAGCAGCCCCGGGACTAGTCCCTACGAGCAGTACTTC	CASSPGTSPYEQYF
TRBV7-9	TRBJ1-4	TRBD1	NA	TGTGCCAGCAGCCGCGGGACAGGGGAAAGGGCTAATGAAAAACTGTTTTTT	CASSRGTGERANEKLFF
TRBV19	TRBJ1-3	NA	NA	TGTGCCAGTAGCCGACAGGACAAGGGAAACACCATATATTTT	CASSRQDKGNTIYF